This T cell receptor beta chain comes out of a study of chemoradiotherapy in HPV16-positive cancers. Assay: immunoSEQ multiplex PCR; the TCRdb copy retains only in-frame clones and omits some. This table has 19,000 or so clones, roughly 90% appearing once. This clone was seen just once. The sequence was collected from a human donor with HPV-associated anogenital cancer. The material was blood, obtained from a patient who underwent chemoradiotherapy.

In nucleotides, the CDR3 is TGTGCCAGCAGCCTCGCGATGAACACCGGGGAGCTGTTTTTT. Translating gives CASSLAMNTGELFF. The chain combines TRBV7-7 with TRBJ2-2, with D unclear. CDR3 length: 14 amino acids. CDR1 and CDR2 (germline): SSHAT, FNYEAQ (reference sequence). V was clipped by 5 bases and J by 1 base, with 8 bases between them. Complete variable domain (other parts from reference TRBV7-7 and TRBJ2-2): GAGVSQSPRYKVTKRGQDVTLRCDPISSHATLYWYQQALGQGPEFLTYFNYEAQPDKSGLPSDRFSAERPEGSISTLTIQRTEQRDSAMYRCASSLAMNTGELFFGEGSRLTVL.